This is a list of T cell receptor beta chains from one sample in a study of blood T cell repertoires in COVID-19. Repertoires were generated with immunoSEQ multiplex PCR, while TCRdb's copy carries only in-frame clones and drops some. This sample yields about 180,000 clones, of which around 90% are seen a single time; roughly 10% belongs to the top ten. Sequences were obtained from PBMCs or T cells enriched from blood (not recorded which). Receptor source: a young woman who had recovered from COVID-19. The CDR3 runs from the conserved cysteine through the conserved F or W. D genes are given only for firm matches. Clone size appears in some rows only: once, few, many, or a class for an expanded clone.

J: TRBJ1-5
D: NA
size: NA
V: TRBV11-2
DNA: TGTGCCAGCAGCACCGGAGTGGATCAGCCCCAGCATTTT
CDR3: CASSTGVDQPQHF

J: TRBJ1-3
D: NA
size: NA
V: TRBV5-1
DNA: TGCGCCAGCAGCTTAGAACAGGGCCCGAACTCTGGAAACACCATATATTTT
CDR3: CASSLEQGPNSGNTIYF

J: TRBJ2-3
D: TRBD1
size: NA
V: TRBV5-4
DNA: TGTGCCAGCAGCTCCCCCCGGGACAGGTCAGGAGATACGCAGTATTTT
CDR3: CASSSPRDRSGDTQYF

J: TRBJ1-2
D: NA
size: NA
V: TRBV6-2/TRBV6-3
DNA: TGTGCCAGCACCCCGAAGACGGGTGCTAACTATGGCTACACCTTC
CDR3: CASTPKTGANYGYTF

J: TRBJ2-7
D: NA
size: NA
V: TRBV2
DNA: TGTGCCAGCAGAATCCCTCAGGCGGGAACATACGAGCAGTACTTC
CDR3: CASRIPQAGTYEQYF

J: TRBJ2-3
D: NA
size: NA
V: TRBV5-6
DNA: TGTGCCAGCAGCTTGGGTGGCTCAGATACGCAGTATTTT
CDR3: CASSLGGSDTQYF

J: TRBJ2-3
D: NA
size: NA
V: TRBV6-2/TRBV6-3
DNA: TGTGCCAGCAGTGGTCCCGGAGATACGCAGTATTTT
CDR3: CASSGPGDTQYF

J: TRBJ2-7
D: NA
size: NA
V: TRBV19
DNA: TGTGCCAGTAGCGACACGGCGTTAACCTACGAGCAGTACTTC
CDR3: CASSDTALTYEQYF

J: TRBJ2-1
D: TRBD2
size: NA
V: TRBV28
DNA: TGTGCCAGCAGTTTTCAAGTGAGGTCAGGGAGTCTAGCGGGAGCCAATGAGCAGTTCTTC
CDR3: CASSFQVRSGSLAGANEQFF

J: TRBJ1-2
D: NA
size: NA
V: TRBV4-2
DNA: TGTGCCAGCAGCCAAGCTTTAAATCAGGGGATCTATGGCTACACCTTC
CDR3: CASSQALNQGIYGYTF

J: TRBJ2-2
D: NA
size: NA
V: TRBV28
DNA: TGTGCCAGCAGCACAGGCGGCGGGGAGCTGTTTTTT
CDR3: CASSTGGGELFF

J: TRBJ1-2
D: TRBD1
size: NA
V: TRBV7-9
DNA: TGTGCCAGCAGGGGGACAGGAGGGCGCTATGGCTACACCTTC
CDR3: CASRGTGGRYGYTF

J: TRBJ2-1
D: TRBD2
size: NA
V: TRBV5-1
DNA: TGCGCCAGCAGCCGGAGGACTAGCGGGAACAATGAGCAGTTCTTC
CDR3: CASSRRTSGNNEQFF

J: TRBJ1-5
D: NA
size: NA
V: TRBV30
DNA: TGTGCCTGGAGTCGACAAAGTCAGCCCCAGCATTTT
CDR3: CAWSRQSQPQHF

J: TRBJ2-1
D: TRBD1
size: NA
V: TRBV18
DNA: TGTGCCAGCTCACCCCAGACAGGGAACAATGAGCAGTTCTTC
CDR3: CASSPQTGNNEQFF

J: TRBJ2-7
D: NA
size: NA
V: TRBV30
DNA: TGTGCCTGGAGACTGACAGAAACCTACGAGCAGTACTTC
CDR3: CAWRLTETYEQYF

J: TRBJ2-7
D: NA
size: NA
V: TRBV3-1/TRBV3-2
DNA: TGTGCCAGCAGCCAAGGACAGGACAGCTCCTACGAGCAGTACTTC
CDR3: CASSQGQDSSYEQYF

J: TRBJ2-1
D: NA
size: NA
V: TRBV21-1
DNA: TGTGCCAGCATCCTCGGGGGGGTCTTACCTTTCTACAATGAGCAGTTCTTC
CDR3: CASILGGVLPFYNEQFF

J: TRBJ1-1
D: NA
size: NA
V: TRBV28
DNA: TGTGCCAGCAGTTTGGCGAACACTGAAGCTTTCTTT
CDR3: CASSLANTEAFF

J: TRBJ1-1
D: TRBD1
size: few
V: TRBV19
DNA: TGTGCCAGTAGTATCTCATGGGGACAGGAAGCTTTCTTT
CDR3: CASSISWGQEAFF

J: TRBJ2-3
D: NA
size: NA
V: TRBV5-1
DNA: TGCGCCAGCAGGGAGGCTAGCCTCACAGATACGCAGTATTTT
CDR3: CASREASLTDTQYF

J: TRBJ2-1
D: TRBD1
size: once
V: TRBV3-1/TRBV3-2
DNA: TGTGCCAGCAGCCAAGATAGGACAGGGAAGGTCAATGAGCAGTTCTTC
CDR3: CASSQDRTGKVNEQFF

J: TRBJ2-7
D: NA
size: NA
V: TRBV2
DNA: TGTGCCAGCAGAGGGGCTAACTCCTACGAGCAGTACTTC
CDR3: CASRGANSYEQYF

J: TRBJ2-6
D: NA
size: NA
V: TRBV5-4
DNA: TGTGCCAGCAGCTTGGACATCTCTGGGGCCAACGTCCTGACTTTC
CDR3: CASSLDISGANVLTF

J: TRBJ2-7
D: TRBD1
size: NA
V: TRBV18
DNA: TGTGCCAGCTCACCGACCGGGACAGGGATATCCGAGCAGTACTTC
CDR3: CASSPTGTGISEQYF

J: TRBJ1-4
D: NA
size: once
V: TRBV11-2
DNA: TGTGCCAGCAGCGGAGGGGGGAGGGCTAATGAAAAACTGTTTTTT
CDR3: CASSGGGRANEKLFF

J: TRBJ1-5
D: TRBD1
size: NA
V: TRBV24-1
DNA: TGTGCCACCAGTGAGGGGAGGGACAGGGGATACAATCAGCCCCAGCATTTT
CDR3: CATSEGRDRGYNQPQHF

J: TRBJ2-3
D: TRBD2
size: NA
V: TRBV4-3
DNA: TGCGCCAGCAGCCAAGAGTCTGGCGGGGGGGCCCTTAGCACAGATACGCAGTATTTT
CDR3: CASSQESGGGALSTDTQYF

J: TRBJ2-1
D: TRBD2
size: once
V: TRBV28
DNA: TGTGCCAGCAGTTTATGGGGGGGGTCCTCCTACAATGAGCAGTTCTTC
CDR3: CASSLWGGSSYNEQFF

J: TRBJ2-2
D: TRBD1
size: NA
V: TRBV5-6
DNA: TGTGCCAGCAGCTTGGACAGGGGTGGTTGGATCGGGGAGCTGTTTTTT
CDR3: CASSLDRGGWIGELFF

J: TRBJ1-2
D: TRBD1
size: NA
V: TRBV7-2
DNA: TGTGCCAGCAGCTTAGGCTATAGCCAGGGGGACTATGGCTACACCTTC
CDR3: CASSLGYSQGDYGYTF

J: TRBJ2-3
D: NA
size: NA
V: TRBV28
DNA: TGTGCCAGCAGCCCAGTTCGGGAATTGGCAGATACGCAGTATTTT
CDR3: CASSPVRELADTQYF